Described below is a single T cell receptor (beta chain) sequence and its context. Its binding antigen is unknown. Nothing much larger sits one base from this clone, and base qualities are not available. The sample's treatment or condition, from its label and the paper: in vitro stimulation with specific CMV peptide epitopes to enrich CMV-specific T cells. Sequencing was carried out with an Illumina HiSeq 1500. TCRdb cleaned the public reads at Q25 with fastp, built clones with MiXCR and kept in-frame beta chains. Each record represents a unique CDR3 protein, reported with the most common genes and DNA among its rows. The table for this sample lists a few hundred thousand distinct CDR3 sequences; about 35% of them were counted only once. Approximately 13% of the sample belongs to the ten largest clones. This sample stems from a study of T cell repertoires in cytomegalovirus infection (dated by TCRdb to about 2019). For the study in its entirety: Peptide stimulations targeted recently identified HLA-C-restricted CMV epitopes, whose presentation resists viral immunomodulation, together with well-studied HLA-B-restricted epitopes. The HLA type of each donor mattered for the analysis, because public TCR beta signatures pointed to carriage of CMV infection along with the matching HLA type.

Summary of the overall study and its limitations: In the ex vivo response, HLA-C-restricted CMV-specific TCR beta clonotypes were dominant, and in two of eight donors the single most frequent clonotype came from this HLA-C-restricted group. Carriers of CMV infection plus the relevant HLA type were discriminated by the cumulative frequency of public TCR beta family members in the study cohort and in an independent approximately 350-donor cohort.

The CDR3 has 22 amino acids, counting the end cysteine and phenylalanine. Of all the DNA, just the CDR3 is kept, 66 bases in frame from base 1. The germline V gene (reference sequence) gives CDR1 as LNHNV and CDR2 as YYDKDF. The germline V and J ends show losses of 0 bases and 3 bases respectively, and no gene match explains 22 bases of the junction. Sequenced here: cultured PBMCs, sampled from culture after CMV antigen stimulation. This clonotype was sampled from a human donor in good health (CMV status not recorded). Some clones in this sample may be carry-over from other donors' samples. This receptor chain uses TRBV15 and TRBJ1-2; 10 central bases correspond to TRBD1. The DNA reads as follows: TGTGCCACCAGCAGAGATTTGACCCCAACCCGGGACAGGGGCCCCTTGGACTATGGCTACACCTTC. This codes for CATSRDLTPTRDRGPLDYGYTF.